This TCR beta chain was identified during a study of CD8 T cells in ankylosing spondylitis. Study-level findings and limits: A TCR beta motif of roughly eight highly homologous variants appeared characteristic of ankylosing spondylitis blood. Disease-linked clones were found to be CD8+ and relatively rare in peripheral blood.

TCRdb re-called the 5' RACE reads with MiXCR, one entry per CDR3 protein. The table records under 200,000 distinct CDR3 sequences, approximately 10% of them present only once. The CDR3 loop spans 11 amino acids. V dropped 3 bases and J dropped 8 bases, with 10 bases sitting between them. Germline assignment: CDR1 DFQATT and CDR2 SNEGSKA (reference sequence). This clonotype was observed many times. Its antigen remains unknown. This clonotype was obtained from a female donor with ankylosing spondylitis or in good health (not recorded which). V usage is TRBV20-1 and J usage is TRBJ1-2; D gene unclear. Sequenced material: blood, either unsorted or a sorted T cell fraction (not recorded which). The CDR3 protein is CSARGVAGYTF. DNA of the CDR3: TGCAGTGCTAGGGGCGTGGCGGGCTACACCTTC.